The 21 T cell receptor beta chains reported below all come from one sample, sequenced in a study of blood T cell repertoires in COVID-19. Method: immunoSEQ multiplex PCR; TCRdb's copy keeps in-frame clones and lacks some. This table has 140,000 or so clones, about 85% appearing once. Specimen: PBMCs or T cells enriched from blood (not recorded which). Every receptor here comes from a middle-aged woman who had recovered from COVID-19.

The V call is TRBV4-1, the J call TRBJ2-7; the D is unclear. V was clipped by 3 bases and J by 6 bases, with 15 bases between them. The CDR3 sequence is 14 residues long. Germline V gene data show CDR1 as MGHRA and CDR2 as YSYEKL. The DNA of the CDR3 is TGCGCCAGCAGCCATGCTGCCTCTAAGTTCGAGCAGTACTTC. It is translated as CASSHAASKFEQYF.

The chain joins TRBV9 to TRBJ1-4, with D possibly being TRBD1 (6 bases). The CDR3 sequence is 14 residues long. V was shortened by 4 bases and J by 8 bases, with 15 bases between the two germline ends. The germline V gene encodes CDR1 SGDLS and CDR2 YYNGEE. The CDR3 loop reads CASSPQQQGEKLFF. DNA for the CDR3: TGTGCCAGCAGCCCCCAGCAACAGGGAGAAAAACTGTTTTTT.

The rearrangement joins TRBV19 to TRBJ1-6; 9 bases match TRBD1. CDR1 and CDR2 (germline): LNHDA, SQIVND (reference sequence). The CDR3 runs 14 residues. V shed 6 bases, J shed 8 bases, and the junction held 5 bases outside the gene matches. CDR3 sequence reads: CASSRDRDDSPLHF. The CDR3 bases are TGTGCCAGTAGCCGGGACAGGGATGATTCACCCCTCCACTTT.

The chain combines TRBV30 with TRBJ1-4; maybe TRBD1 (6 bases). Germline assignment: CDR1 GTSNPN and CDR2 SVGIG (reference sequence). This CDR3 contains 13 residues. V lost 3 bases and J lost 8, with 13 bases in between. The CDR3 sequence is CAWRQGNQEKLFF. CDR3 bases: TGTGCCTGGAGGCAGGGGAATCAAGAAAAACTGTTTTTT.

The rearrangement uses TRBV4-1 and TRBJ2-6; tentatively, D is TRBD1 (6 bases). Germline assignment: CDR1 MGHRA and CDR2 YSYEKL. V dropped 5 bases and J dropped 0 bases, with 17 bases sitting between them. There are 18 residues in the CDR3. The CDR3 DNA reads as TGCGCCAGCAGCGTGAGGCGGACAGAGGCCTCTGGGGCCAACGTCCTGACTTTC. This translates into CASSVRRTEASGANVLTF.

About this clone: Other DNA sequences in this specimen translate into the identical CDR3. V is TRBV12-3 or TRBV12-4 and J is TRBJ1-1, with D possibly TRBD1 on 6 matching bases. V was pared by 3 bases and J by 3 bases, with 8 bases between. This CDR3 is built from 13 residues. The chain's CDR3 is CASSLKGDTEAFF. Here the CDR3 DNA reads TGTGCCAGCAGTTTGAAGGGGGACACTGAAGCTTTCTTT.

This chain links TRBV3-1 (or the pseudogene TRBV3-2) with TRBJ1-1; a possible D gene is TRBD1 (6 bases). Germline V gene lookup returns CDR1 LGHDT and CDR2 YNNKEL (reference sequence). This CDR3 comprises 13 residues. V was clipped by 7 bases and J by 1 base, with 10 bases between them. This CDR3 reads CASTDRRNTEAFF. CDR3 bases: TGTGCCAGCACGGACAGACGGAACACTGAAGCTTTCTTT.

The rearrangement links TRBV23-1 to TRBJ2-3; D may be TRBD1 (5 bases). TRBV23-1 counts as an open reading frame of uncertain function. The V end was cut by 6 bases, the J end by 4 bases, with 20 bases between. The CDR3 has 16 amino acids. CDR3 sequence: CASRQTWGFRADTQYF. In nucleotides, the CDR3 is TGCGCCAGCAGGCAGACTTGGGGATTCAGGGCAGATACGCAGTATTTT.

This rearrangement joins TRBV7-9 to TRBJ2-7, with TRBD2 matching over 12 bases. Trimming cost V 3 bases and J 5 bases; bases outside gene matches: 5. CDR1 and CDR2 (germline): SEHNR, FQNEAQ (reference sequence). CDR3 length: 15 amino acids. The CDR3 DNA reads TGTGCCAGCAGCTTGACTAGCGGGAGAGGAGACGAGCAGTACTTC. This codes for CASSLTSGRGDEQYF.

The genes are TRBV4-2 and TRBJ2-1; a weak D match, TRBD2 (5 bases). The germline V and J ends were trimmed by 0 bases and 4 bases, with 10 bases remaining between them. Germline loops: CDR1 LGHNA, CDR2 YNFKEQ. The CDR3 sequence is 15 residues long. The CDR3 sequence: CASSQDLASYNEQFF. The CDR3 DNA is TGTGCCAGCAGCCAAGACTTAGCGTCGTACAATGAGCAGTTCTTC.

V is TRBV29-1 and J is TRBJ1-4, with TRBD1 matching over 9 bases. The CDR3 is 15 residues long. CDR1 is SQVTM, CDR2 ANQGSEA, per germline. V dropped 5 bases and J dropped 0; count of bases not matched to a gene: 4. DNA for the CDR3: TGCAGCGTTACAGGGGGCACTGCAACTAATGAAAAACTGTTTTTT. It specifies CSVTGGTATNEKLFF. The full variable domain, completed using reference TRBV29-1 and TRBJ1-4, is SAVISQKPSRDICQRGTSLTIQCQVDSQVTMMFWYRQQPGQSLTLIATANQGSEATYESGFVIDKFPISRPNLTFSTLTVSNMSPEDSSIYLCSVTGGTATNEKLFFGSGTQLSVL.

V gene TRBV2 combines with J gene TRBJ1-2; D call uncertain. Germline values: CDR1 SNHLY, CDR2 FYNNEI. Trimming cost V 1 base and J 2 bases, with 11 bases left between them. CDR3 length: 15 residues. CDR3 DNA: TGTGCCAGCAGTGAAGGGCGGGGTGCGAACTATGGCTACACCTTC. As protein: CASSEGRGANYGYTF.

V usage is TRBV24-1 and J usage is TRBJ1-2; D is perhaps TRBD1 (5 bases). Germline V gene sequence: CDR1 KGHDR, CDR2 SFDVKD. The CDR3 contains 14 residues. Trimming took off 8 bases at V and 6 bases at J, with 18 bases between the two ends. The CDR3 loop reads CATKRDSTLDGYTF. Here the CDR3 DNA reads TGTGCCACCAAAAGGGACTCAACTCTGGATGGCTACACCTTC.

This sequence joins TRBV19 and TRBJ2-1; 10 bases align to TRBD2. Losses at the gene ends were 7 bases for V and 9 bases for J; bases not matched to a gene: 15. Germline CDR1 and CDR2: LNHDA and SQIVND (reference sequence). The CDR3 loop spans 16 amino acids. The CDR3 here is CASTPWGSGGLGEQFF. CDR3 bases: TGTGCCAGTACCCCCTGGGGTAGCGGGGGGCTGGGTGAGCAGTTCTTC.

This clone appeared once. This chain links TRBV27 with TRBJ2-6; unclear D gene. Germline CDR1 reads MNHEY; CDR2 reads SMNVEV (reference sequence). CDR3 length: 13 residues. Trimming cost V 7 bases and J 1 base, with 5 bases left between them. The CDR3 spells CASKLSGANVLTF. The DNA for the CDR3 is TGTGCCAGCAAATTATCTGGGGCCAACGTCCTGACTTTC.

DNA for the CDR3: TGTGCCAGCAGCTTTGGAGACACCGGGGAGCTGTTTTTT. This sequence encodes CASSFGDTGELFF. The chain recombines TRBV5-5 with TRBJ2-2; no firm D call. The ends were cut back, 2 bases at V and 3 bases at J, with 5 bases in the middle. CDR1 and CDR2 from the germline V gene are SGHKS and YYEKEE (reference sequence). The CDR3 spans 13 residues.

The CDR3 DNA reads as TGTGCCAGCATTTTCCCGGGACAGTCAAGCTACACCTTC. Encoded protein: CASIFPGQSSYTF. V and J are TRBV5-6 and TRBJ1-2; 7 bases are shared with TRBD1. Germline CDR1 is SGHDT and CDR2 is YYEEEE. The CDR3 is made up of 13 amino acids. V was pared by 6 bases and J by 9 bases, with 11 bases of the junction left unmatched. Together with reference TRBV5-6 and TRBJ1-2, the CDR3 gives the full variable domain: DAGVTQSPTHLIKTRGQQVTLRCSPKSGHDTVSWYQQALGQGPQFIFQYYEEEERQRGNFPDRFSGHQFPNYSSELNVNALLLGDSALYLCASIFPGQSSYTFGSGTRLTVV.

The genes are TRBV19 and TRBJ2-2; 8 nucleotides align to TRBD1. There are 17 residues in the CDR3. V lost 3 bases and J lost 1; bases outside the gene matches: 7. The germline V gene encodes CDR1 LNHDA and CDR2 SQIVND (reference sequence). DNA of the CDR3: TGTGCCAGTAGTATGAAGTGGGGGACAGGGAACACCGGGGAGCTGTTTTTT. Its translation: CASSMKWGTGNTGELFF.

CDR3 protein: CASRADRGPFGAFF. CDR3 nucleotide sequence: TGTGCCAGCAGGGCGGACAGGGGGCCATTTGGGGCTTTCTTT. The gene calls are TRBV6-5 and TRBJ1-1; 11 positions match TRBD1. Looked up from germline, CDR1 is MNHEY and CDR2 is SVGAGI. The CDR3 sequence is 14 residues long. The V gene end was trimmed by 6 bases and the J gene end by 11 bases; junction bases not matched to a gene: 11.

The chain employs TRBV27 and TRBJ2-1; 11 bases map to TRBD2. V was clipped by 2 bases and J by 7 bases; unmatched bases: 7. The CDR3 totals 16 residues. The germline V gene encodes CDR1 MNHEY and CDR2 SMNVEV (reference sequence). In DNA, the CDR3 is TGTGCCAGCAGTTTAACTAGCGGGAGAGTTCGGAATGAGCAGTTCTTC. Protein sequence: CASSLTSGRVRNEQFF.

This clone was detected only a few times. The CDR3 reads CASSWTGGPNEKLFF. The CDR3 nucleotides are TGTGCCAGCAGTTGGACAGGGGGGCCCAATGAAAAACTGTTTTTT. The J gene is TRBJ1-4, the V gene TRBV5-5, with 10 bases lining up with TRBD1. Looked up from germline, CDR1 is SGHKS and CDR2 is YYEKEE (reference sequence). The CDR3 totals 15 residues. With V trimmed by 5 bases and J by 5 bases, 6 bases remained unmatched. The variable domain in full, with the rest retrieved from reference TRBV5-5 and TRBJ1-4, is DAGVTQSPTHLIKTRGQQVTLRCSPISGHKSVSWYQQVLGQGPQFIFQYYEKEERGRGNFPDRFSARQFPNYSSELNVNALLLGDSALYLCASSWTGGPNEKLFFGSGTQLSVL.